This paragraph covers one T cell receptor (beta chain) sequence. Residents of about two dozen US areas, aged about 18 to 95 years, made up the participants. Cohort placement rested on clinical history that participants reported themselves. Original analysis: The assay estimated nucleated cells by amplifying reference gene primers. Assay used: immunoSEQ multiplex PCR; TCRdb lists only in-frame clones, some missing. V, J and clone size were drawn from that table, and D and trimming were deduced from the DNA. This table has 130,000 to 150,000 clones, about four fifths appearing once. The sample is drawn from a study of blood T cell repertoires in COVID-19. Looking at the study overall: In each case, the material was cDNA or gDNA derived from T cells, B-cell-depleted T cells, or PBMCs.

The CDR3 consists of 14 residues. CDR1 is MNHEY, CDR2 SMNVEV, per germline (reference sequence). V shed 5 bases and J 4 bases; nucleotides not matched to a gene: 5. This TCR derives from a man aged 50-59 years who had recovered from COVID-19. V is TRBV27 and J is TRBJ2-5, with 9 bases that match TRBD1. Source material: PBMCs or T cells enriched from blood (not recorded which). CDR3 in amino acids: CASSVTGGPETQYF. As DNA, the CDR3 is TGTGCCAGCAGTGTAACAGGGGGCCCAGAGACCCAGTACTTC.